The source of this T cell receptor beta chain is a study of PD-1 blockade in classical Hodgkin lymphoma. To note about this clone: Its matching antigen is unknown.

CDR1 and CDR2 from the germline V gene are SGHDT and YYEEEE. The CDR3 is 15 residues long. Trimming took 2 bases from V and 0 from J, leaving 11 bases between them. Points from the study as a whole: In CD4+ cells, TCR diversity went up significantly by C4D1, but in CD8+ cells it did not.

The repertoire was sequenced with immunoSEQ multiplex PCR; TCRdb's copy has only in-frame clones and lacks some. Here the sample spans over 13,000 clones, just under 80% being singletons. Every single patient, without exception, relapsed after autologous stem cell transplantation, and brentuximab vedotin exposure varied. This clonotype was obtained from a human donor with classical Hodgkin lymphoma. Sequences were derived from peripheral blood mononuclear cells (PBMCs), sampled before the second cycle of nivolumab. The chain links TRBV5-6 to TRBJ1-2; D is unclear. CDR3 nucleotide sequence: TGTGCCAGCAGCTTTGAAACGGTAGCTAACTATGGCTACACCTTC. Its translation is CASSFETVANYGYTF.